Shown below are 6 T cell receptor beta chains from a single sample sequenced in a study of vaccination and CD4 T cells after COVID-19. What these receptors recognize is not known. An Oncomine TCR Beta short-read assay was used to sequence the DNA from cultured CD4+ T cells. Each CDR3 protein gets one entry after TCRdb re-called the PCR reads with MiXCR. The data hold fewer than 20,000 distinct CDR3 sequences, with around 50% observed a single time. As for treatment: approximately 11-day PBMC culture with coronavirus spike peptide pools or control peptides (ViraFEST assay). The sequencing used CD4+ T cells from blood, cultured in vitro, collected before SARS-CoV-2 vaccination. The receptors originated from a human donor who had recovered from COVID-19.

This clonotype was counted a few times. This chain connects TRBV6-2 or TRBV6-3 to TRBJ1-6, with TRBD1 as a possible D gene (6 bases). Germline assignment: CDR1 MNHEY and CDR2 SVGEGT. The CDR3 consists of 16 residues. The ends were cut back, 3 bases at V and 5 bases at J, with 14 bases in the middle. CDR3: CASSYDGQRDNSPLHF. Here the CDR3 DNA reads TGTGCCAGCAGTTATGACGGACAGAGAGATAATTCACCCCTCCACTTT.

In this sample, this clonotype turned up a few times. The V call is TRBV19, the J call TRBJ1-2; D is uncertain. CDR1 is LNHDA, CDR2 SQIVND, per germline (reference sequence). Trimming took off 1 base at V and 3 bases at J, with 9 bases between the two ends. This CDR3 is built from 14 residues. CDR3 sequence reads: CASSIGARHYGYTF. The CDR3 nucleotides are TGTGCCAGTAGTATAGGGGCCCGGCACTATGGCTACACCTTC. The whole variable domain, filled in from reference TRBV19 and TRBJ1-2, reads DGGITQSPKYLFRKEGQNVTLSCEQNLNHDAMYWYRQDPGQGLRLIYYSQIVNDFQKGDIAEGYSVSREKKESFPLTVTSAQKNPTAFYLCASSIGARHYGYTFGSGTRLTVV.

CDR3 amino acids: CASSESFGNQPQHF. CDR3 in DNA: TGTGCCAGCAGTGAATCATTTGGAAATCAGCCCCAGCATTTT. The genes are TRBV2 and TRBJ1-5; D unclear. This CDR3 is built from 14 residues. CDR1 and CDR2 from the germline V gene are SNHLY and FYNNEI. V was pared by 2 bases and J by 4 bases, with 9 bases between.

This chain connects TRBV7-9 to TRBJ2-3, with 7 bases lining up with TRBD2. Germline trimming cut 0 bases from V and 2 bases from J; bases unmatched to any gene: 8. The CDR3 has 17 residues. CDR1 and CDR2 from the germline V gene are SEHNR and FQNEAQ (reference sequence). The chain's CDR3 is CASSLAYWEGNTDTQYF. The CDR3 DNA follows: TGTGCCAGCAGCTTAGCCTACTGGGAGGGGAACACAGATACGCAGTATTTT. Supplemented by reference TRBV7-9 and TRBJ2-3, the full variable domain reads DTGVSQNPRHKITKRGQNVTFRCDPISEHNRLYWYRQTLGQGPEFLTYFQNEAQLEKSRLLSDRFSAERPKGSFSTLEIQRTEQGDSAMYLCASSLAYWEGNTDTQYFGPGTRLTVL.

CDR3: CASSVQGAGELFF. CDR3 in DNA: TGTGCCAGTAGTGTACAGGGAGCCGGGGAGCTGTTTTTT. V gene TRBV19 combines with J gene TRBJ2-2, with D tentatively TRBD1 (6 bases). Germline CDR1 LNHDA, CDR2 SQIVND (reference sequence). The V end was cut by 5 bases, the J end by 6 bases, with 10 bases between. The CDR3 consists of 13 residues.

The table lists this clonotype with a few counts. The J gene is TRBJ1-1, the V gene TRBV30, with 9 positions matching TRBD1. V trimming: 4 bases; J trimming: 11 bases; junction bases outside the gene matches: 14. The germline gives CDR1 GTSNPN, CDR2 SVGIG (reference sequence). This CDR3 spans 14 amino acids. The CDR3, as DNA: TGTGCCTGGACCGGACCGTACAGGGGGCGCGAGGCTTTCTTT. Translating gives CAWTGPYRGREAFF. The full variable domain, rest sourced from reference TRBV30 and TRBJ1-1, is SQTIHQWPATLVQPVGSPLSLECTVEGTSNPNLYWYRQAAGRGLQLLFYSVGIGQISSEVPQNLSASRPQDRQFILSSKKLLLSDSGFYLCAWTGPYRGREAFFGQGTRLTVV.